The entry below gives a single T cell receptor (beta chain) sequence along with its context. Its antigen is as yet unknown. The CDR3 covers 15 residues. Germline trimming cut 0 bases from V and 3 bases from J; bases unmatched to any gene: 2. Per the germline V gene, CDR1 is MNHEY and CDR2 is SVGAGI. These data are taken from a study of Ad26.COV2.S vaccination and SARS-CoV-2 variants. Study in general: Ad26.COV2.S shots went into the muscle once or twice, 56 days apart.

Study-wide findings and caveats: Non-spike TCR breadth was similar in vaccine and placebo recipients.

Treatment noted: about 20 received Ad26.COV2.S at low or high dose, single or two shots; several received placebo; per-sample allocation not given. Sampling was performed 63 days after the first vaccine or placebo injection. Libraries were prepared by immunoSEQ multiplex PCR; TCRdb keeps only in-frame clonotypes and omits some of them. The table includes around 400,000 clones, under 90% detected once. The sample was peripheral blood, taken in a trial of Ad26.COV2.S vaccine versus placebo. The V call is TRBV6-5, the J call TRBJ2-7; 10 bases align to TRBD2. This sequence was found in a person between 18 and 65 years old who received the Ad26.COV2.S COVID-19 vaccine or a placebo. CDR3 coding DNA: TGTGCCAGCAGTTACTCCGGGACTAGCGACTACGAGCAGTACTTC. This translates into CASSYSGTSDYEQYF.